This T cell receptor beta chain was found in a study of blood T cell repertoires in COVID-19. The wider study: Sites across the United States, Italy and Spain contributed samples from acute and convalescent COVID-19. In each case, the material was cDNA or gDNA derived from T cells, B-cell-depleted T cells, or PBMCs.

Assay: immunoSEQ multiplex PCR; the TCRdb copy retains only in-frame clones and omits some. The top ten hold roughly 13% of the sample, which has tens of thousands of clones, over 65% seen once. The ends were cut back, 1 base at V and 8 bases at J, with 14 bases in the middle. Looked up from germline, CDR1 is KGHSH and CDR2 is LQKENI. This CDR3 has 15 amino acids. This sequence originates from a human donor in a cohort sampled during active COVID-19. The chain recombines TRBV18 with TRBJ1-4; D gene unclear. The material sequenced was peripheral blood. The CDR3 nucleotides read TGTGCCAGCTCACCACGATACGGGGATCGGGAAAAACTGTTTTTT. Translated, it gives CASSPRYGDREKLFF.